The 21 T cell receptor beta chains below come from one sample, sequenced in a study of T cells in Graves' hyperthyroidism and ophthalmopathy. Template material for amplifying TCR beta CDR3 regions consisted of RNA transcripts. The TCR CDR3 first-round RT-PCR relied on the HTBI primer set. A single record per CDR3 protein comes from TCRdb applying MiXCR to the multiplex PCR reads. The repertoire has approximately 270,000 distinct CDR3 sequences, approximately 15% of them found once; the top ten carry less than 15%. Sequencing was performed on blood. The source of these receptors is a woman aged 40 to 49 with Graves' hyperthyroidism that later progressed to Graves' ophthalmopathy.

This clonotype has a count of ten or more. The CDR3: CASSSVSGSVVDTQYF. The CDR3 nucleotides are TGTGCCAGCAGCAGCGTGAGCGGGAGTGTGGTAGATACGCAGTATTTT. The chain recombines TRBV5-6 with TRBJ2-3; 8 nucleotides align to TRBD2. The CDR3 has 16 amino acids. V lost 4 bases to trimming and J lost 5 bases; unmatched junction nucleotides: 12. In germline, CDR1 is SGHDT, CDR2 YYEEEE.

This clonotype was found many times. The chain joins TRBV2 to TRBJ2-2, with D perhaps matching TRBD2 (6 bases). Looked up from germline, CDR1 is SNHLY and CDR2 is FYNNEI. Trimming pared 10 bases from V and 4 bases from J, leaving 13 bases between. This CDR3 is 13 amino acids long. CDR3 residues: CATRTNPTGELFF. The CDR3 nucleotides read TGTGCCACCAGGACTAACCCCACCGGGGAGCTGTTTTTT.

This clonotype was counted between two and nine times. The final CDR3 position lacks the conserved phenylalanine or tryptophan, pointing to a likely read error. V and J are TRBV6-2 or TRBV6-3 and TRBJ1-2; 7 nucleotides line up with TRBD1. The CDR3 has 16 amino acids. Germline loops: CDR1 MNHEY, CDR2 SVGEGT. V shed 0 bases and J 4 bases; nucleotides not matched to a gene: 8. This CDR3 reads CASSYSPTGKGYGYTS. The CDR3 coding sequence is TGTGCCAGCAGTTACTCCCCGACAGGGAAGGGCTATGGCTACACCTCC.

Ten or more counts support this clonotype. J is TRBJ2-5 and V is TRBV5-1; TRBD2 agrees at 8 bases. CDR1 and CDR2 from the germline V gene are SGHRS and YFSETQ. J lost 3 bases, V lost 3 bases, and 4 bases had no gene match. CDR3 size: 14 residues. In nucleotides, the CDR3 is TGCGCCAGCAGCTCGGGAGGGCCGGAAGAGACCCAGTACTTC. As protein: CASSSGGPEETQYF.

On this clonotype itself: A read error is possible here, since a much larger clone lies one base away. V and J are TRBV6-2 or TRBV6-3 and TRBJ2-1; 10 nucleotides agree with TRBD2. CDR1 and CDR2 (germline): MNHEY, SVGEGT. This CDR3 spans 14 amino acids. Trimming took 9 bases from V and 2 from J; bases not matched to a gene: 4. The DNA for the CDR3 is TGTGCCAGTACTAGCGGGGTCCCCTACAATGAGCAGTTCTTC. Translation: CASTSGVPYNEQFF.

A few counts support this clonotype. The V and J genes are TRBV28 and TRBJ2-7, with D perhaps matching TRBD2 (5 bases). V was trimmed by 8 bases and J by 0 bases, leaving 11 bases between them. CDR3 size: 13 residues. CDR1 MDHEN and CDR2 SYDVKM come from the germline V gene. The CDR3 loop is CASDKRNSYEQYF. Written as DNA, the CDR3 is TGTGCCAGCGATAAGCGGAACTCCTACGAGCAGTACTTC.

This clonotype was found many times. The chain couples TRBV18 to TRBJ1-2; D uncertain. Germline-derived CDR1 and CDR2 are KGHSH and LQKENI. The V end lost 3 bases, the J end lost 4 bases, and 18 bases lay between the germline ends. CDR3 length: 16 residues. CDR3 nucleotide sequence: TGTGCCAGCTCACCTAGTCTGGAGCCCGCGGGCTATGGCTACACCTTC. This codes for CASSPSLEPAGYGYTF.

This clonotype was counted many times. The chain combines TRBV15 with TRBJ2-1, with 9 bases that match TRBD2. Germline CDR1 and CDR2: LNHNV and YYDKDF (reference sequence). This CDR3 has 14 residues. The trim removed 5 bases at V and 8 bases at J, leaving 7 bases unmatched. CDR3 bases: TGTGCCACCAGCTTTAGCGGGAGTCTCGATGAGCAGTTCTTC. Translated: CATSFSGSLDEQFF. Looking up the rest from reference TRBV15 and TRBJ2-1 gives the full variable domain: DAMVIQNPRYQVTQFGKPVTLSCSQTLNHNVMYWYQQKSSQAPKLLFHYYDKDFNNEADTPDNFQSRRPNTSFCFLDIRSPGLGDTAMYLCATSFSGSLDEQFFGPGTRLTVL.

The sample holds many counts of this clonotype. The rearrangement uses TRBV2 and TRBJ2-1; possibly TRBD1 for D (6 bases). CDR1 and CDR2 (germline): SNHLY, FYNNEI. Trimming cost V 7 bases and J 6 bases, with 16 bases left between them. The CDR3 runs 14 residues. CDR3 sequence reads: CASNGQTKFNEQFF. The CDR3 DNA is TGTGCCAGCAACGGACAGACAAAATTCAATGAGCAGTTCTTC.

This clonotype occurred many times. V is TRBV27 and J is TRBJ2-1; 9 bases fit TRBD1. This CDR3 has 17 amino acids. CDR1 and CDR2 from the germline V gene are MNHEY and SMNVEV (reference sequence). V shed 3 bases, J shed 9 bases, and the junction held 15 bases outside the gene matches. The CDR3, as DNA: TGTGCCAGCAGTTTGGCCCCGCCGGGACAGGGTCCTGGTGAGCAGTTCTTC. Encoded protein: CASSLAPPGQGPGEQFF.

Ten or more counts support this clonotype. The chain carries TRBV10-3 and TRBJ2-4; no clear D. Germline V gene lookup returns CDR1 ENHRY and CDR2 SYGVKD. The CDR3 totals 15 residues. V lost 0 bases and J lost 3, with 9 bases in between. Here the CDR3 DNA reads TGTGCCATCAGTGAGTCGACGGCAGGCAAAAACATTCAGTACTTC. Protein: CAISESTAGKNIQYF.

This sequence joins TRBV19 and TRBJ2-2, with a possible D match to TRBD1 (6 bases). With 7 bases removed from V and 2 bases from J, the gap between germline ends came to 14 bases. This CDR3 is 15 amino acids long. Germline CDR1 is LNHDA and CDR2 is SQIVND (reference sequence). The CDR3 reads CASTQLQGNTGELFF. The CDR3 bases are TGTGCCAGTACCCAACTACAGGGAAACACCGGGGAGCTGTTTTTT.

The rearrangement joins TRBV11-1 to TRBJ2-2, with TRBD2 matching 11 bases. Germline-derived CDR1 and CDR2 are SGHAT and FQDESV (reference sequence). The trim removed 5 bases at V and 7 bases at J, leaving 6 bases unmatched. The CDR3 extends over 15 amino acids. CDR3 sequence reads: CASSPQGLAGGELFF. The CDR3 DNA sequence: TGTGCCAGCAGCCCCCAAGGACTAGCGGGCGGGGAGCTGTTTTTT.

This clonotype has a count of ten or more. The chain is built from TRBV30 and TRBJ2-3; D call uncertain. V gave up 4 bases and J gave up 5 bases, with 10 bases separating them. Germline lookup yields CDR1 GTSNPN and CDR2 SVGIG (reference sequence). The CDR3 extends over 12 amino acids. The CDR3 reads CAWTPVGDTQYF. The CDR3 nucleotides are TGTGCCTGGACGCCTGTGGGAGATACGCAGTATTTT.

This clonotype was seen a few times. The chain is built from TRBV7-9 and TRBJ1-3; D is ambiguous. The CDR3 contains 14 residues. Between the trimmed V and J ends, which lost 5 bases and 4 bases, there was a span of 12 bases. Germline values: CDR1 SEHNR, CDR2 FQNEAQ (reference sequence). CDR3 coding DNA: TGTGCCAGCAGCCATCCCCTAAGGGGAAACACCATATATTTT. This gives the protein CASSHPLRGNTIYF.

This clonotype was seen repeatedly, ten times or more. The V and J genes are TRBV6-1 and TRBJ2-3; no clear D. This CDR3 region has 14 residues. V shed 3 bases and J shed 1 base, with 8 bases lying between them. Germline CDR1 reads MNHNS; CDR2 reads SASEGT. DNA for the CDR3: TGTGCCAGCAGTGATACGGTCGGCACAGATACGCAGTATTTT. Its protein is CASSDTVGTDTQYF.

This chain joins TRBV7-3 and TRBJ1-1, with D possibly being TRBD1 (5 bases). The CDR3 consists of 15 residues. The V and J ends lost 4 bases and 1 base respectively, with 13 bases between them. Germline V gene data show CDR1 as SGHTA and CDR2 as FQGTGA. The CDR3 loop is CASSWGEGGNTEAFF. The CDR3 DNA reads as TGTGCCAGCAGCTGGGGGGAGGGAGGGAACACTGAAGCTTTCTTT.

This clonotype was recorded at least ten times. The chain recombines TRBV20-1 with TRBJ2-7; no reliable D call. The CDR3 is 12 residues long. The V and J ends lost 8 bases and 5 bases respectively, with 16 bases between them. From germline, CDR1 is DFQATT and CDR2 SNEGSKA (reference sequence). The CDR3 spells CSYSGLADEQYF. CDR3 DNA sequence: TGCAGTTATTCGGGTTTAGCCGACGAGCAGTACTTC.

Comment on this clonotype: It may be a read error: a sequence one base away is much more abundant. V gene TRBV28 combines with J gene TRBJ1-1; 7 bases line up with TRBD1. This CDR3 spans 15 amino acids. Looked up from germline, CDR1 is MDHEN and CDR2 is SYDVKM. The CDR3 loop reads CAGRPTGPMNTEAFF. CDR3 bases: TGTGCCGGCAGGCCGACAGGGCCCATGAACACTGAAGCTTTCTTT.

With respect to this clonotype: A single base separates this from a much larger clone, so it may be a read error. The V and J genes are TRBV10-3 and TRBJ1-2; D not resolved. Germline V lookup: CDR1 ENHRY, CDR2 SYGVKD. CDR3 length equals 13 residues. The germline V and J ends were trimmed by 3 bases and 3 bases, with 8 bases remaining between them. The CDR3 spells CAISDWTDYGYTF. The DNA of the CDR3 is TGTGCCATCAGTGATTGGACGGACTATGGCTACACCTTC.

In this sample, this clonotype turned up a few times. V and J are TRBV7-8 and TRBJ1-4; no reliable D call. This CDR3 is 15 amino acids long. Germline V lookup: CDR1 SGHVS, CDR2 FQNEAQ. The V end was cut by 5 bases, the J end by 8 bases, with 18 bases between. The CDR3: CASSQWTDLGEKLFF. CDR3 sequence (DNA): TGTGCCAGCAGCCAGTGGACGGACTTGGGGGAAAAACTGTTTTTT.